This T cell receptor beta chain was recovered during a study of response to subunit inactivated influenza vaccine. TCRdb reanalysed the RT-PCR reads using MiXCR and keeps one entry per CDR3 protein. This sample has 650,000 to 850,000 distinct CDR3 sequences, with over 11% found just once. Germline CDR1 SGHTA, CDR2 FQGNSA. This CDR3 spans 17 amino acids. V lost 2 bases and J lost 2; bases outside the gene matches: 1. Sequencing used PBMCs from blood, obtained 14 to 15 days before vaccination. The clonotype was recovered from a man between 45 and 60 years old who received an inactivated influenza vaccine. The chain couples TRBV7-2 to TRBJ2-1; 15 nucleotides align to TRBD2. The CDR3 protein is CASSLWTSGGAYNEQFF. As DNA, the CDR3 is TGTGCCAGCAGCTTATGGACTAGCGGGGGGGCCTACAATGAGCAGTTCTTC.